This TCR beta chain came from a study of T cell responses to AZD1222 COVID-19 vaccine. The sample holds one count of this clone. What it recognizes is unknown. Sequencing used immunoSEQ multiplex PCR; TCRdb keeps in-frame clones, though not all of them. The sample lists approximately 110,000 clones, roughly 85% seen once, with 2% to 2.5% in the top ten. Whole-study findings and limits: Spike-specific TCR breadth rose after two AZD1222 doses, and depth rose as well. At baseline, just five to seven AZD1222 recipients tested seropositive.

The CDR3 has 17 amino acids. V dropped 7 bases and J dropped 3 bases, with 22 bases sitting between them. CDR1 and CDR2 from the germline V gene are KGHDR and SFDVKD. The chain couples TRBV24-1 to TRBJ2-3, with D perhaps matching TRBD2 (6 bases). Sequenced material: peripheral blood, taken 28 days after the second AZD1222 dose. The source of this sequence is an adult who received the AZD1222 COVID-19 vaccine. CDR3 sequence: CATRPAPGRDFTDTQYF. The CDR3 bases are TGTGCCACCAGACCCGCTCCGGGACGGGACTTTACAGATACGCAGTATTTT.